What follows are 6 T cell receptor beta chains derived from one specimen sequenced in a study of Graves' ophthalmopathy and Graves' hyperthyroidism. RNA served as the template for amplifying TCR beta CDR3 regions. Second-round multiplex PCR came after first-round RT-PCR with HTBI primers. Each CDR3 protein is one row after TCRdb ran MiXCR on the multiplex PCR reads. There are approximately 160,000 distinct CDR3 sequences in the sample; roughly 37% occur only once, and around 5.8% lies in the top ten. What was sequenced was peripheral blood. The receptors come from a woman aged 40-49 years with Graves' ophthalmopathy.

There are many counts of this clonotype. Here the CDR3 reads CASSQERGDEQYF. The CDR3 DNA sequence: TGTGCCAGCAGCCAAGAGCGCGGGGACGAGCAGTACTTC. The chain employs TRBV3-1 and TRBJ2-7, with D maybe TRBD2 (6 bases). V was clipped by 0 bases and J by 5 bases, with 8 bases between them. The CDR3 is 13 residues long. In germline, CDR1 is LGHDT, CDR2 YNNKEL (reference sequence).

The chain is built from TRBV9 and TRBJ1-6, with D perhaps TRBD1 (5 bases). Trimming shortened V by 4 bases and J by 10 bases, and 12 bases separated the two germline ends. The germline V gene has CDR1 SGDLS and CDR2 YYNGEE. The length of the CDR3 is 13 residues. CDR3 sequence reads: CASSIQGGSPLHF. In DNA, the CDR3 is TGTGCCAGCAGCATCCAGGGCGGGTCACCCCTCCACTTT.

Many counts were recorded for this clonotype. The rearrangement joins TRBV7-3 to TRBJ1-1, with D tentatively TRBD1 (6 bases). Trimming left V 6 bases short and J 1 base short, with 9 bases between. The CDR3 covers 13 residues. Germline V lookup: CDR1 SGHTA, CDR2 FQGTGA. CDR3 nucleotide sequence: TGTGCCAGCAGTTCACAGGGGAACACTGAAGCTTTCTTT. Protein sequence: CASSSQGNTEAFF. The full variable domain, its missing parts supplied by reference TRBV7-3 and TRBJ1-1, is GAGVSQTPSNKVTEKGKYVELRCDPISGHTALYWYRQSLGQGPEFLIYFQGTGAADDSGLPNDRFFAVRPEGSVSTLKIQRTERGDSAVYLCASSSQGNTEAFFGQGTRLTVV.

Ten or more counts support this clonotype. This sequence joins TRBV27 and TRBJ2-7, with TRBD2 identical over 8 bases. This CDR3 contains 15 residues. Unmatched junction bases numbered 6, after V lost 2 bases and J lost 3 bases. CDR1 is MNHEY and CDR2 is SMNVEV in the germline V gene (reference sequence). The CDR3: CASSLGPGGGYEQYF. CDR3 sequence (DNA): TGTGCCAGCAGTTTAGGCCCCGGGGGGGGCTACGAGCAGTACTTC.

The chain recombines TRBV20-1 with TRBJ2-7; 7 nucleotides align to TRBD2. Germline V gene data show CDR1 as DFQATT and CDR2 as SNEGSKA (reference sequence). V gave up 0 bases and J gave up 4 bases; unmatched junction bases: 6. The CDR3 loop spans 14 amino acids. The CDR3 nucleotides read TGCAGTGCTAGAGATGGTGGCGGGAGATACGAGCAGTACTTC. This gives the protein CSARDGGGRYEQYF.

This chain connects TRBV25-1 to TRBJ1-2; the match to TRBD1 covers 10 bases. Trimming cost V 5 bases and J 3 bases; bases outside gene matches: 12. There are 17 residues in the CDR3. Germline V gene data show CDR1 as MGHDK and CDR2 as SYGVNS. The CDR3 nucleotides are TGTGCCAGCAGTCCGAGACAGGGGGCCGCCCCTGACTATGGCTACACCTTC. Translating gives CASSPRQGAAPDYGYTF.